The clone carrying this T cell receptor beta chain has only one observation. Its target is not known. This specimen belongs to a study of a mutant IDH1 vaccine in newly diagnosed glioma. Looking at the study overall: Vaccines were begun 4-6 weeks after radiotherapy alone, or with temozolomide cycles. Patients' prior therapy spanned radiotherapy, temozolomide, or both; most underwent both.

Study conclusions and caveats: Altogether, around 93% of patients exhibited vaccine-induced immune responses.

This CDR3 comprises 19 residues. From germline, CDR1 is KGHSH and CDR2 LQKENI. Trimming cost V 7 bases and J 1 base, with 28 bases left between them. Regarding time point: week 11, during vaccination. What each vaccine dose contained was 300 ug of mutant IDH1 20-mer peptide, accompanied by topical imiquimod. TCRdb's table, derived via immunoSEQ multiplex PCR, lists solely in-frame clones and lacks some. The sample holds over 95,000 clones, under 90% seen once. Material: PBMCs, obtained from a glioma patient whose treatment included an IDH1 peptide vaccine. The rearrangement joins TRBV18 to TRBJ1-1; D ambiguous. The TCR comes from a woman aged 45 to 65 with glioma. CDR3 amino acids: CASYPGYTGVTWSNTEAFF. Written as DNA, the CDR3 is TGTGCCAGCTACCCCGGTTATACTGGGGTTACATGGTCGAACACTGAAGCTTTCTTT.